This entry describes one T cell receptor (beta chain). Its antigen has not been determined. No much larger clonotype is one base removed from it; base qualities were not supplied. This sample was included in a study of blood T cell repertoires in COVID-19 (dated by TCRdb to the early 2020s). Context from the whole study: Recovered participants in ImmuneRACE Cohort 3 were defined as having two consecutive negative NP/OP PCR tests, clearance from a healthcare professional, or resolution of symptoms. Samples covering the acute and convalescent phases of COVID-19 were provided by collaborators in the United States, Italy and Spain. The prospective study material was composed of cDNA or gDNA derived from T cells, B-cell-depleted T cells, or PBMCs. The dataset comprised deeply sampled blood TCRbeta repertoires from subjects exposed to, actively infected with, or recovered from COVID-19. The repertoires were released in a freely available public database intended as a resource for research on the immune response to SARS-CoV-2. The samples were drawn from two sources: the first 160 participants of the ongoing ImmuneRACE study, and 1,000 to 1,500 subjects contributed by 6 global collaborators. The sample metadata nearly always contained a de-identified subject ID, COVID-19 status, age in years and sex. HLA class I and class II types, where available, came from metadata supplied by the sample provider rather than from assay-based typing. Beyond this particular receptor, the publication reports: The amount of clinical and demographic metadata varied by source and participant and was provided uncurated.

The germline V gene yields ENHRY for CDR1 and SYGVKD for CDR2. Here V drops 0 bases and J drops 2 bases, and the junction holds 4 bases not matched to any gene. The CDR3 goes from the cysteine to the phenylalanine over 16 residues. Only the CDR3 DNA stays, 48 bases, in frame from base 1. Participants in the prospective study were enrolled through a virtual design, were aged roughly 18 to 100 years, and lived in 24 United States geographic areas. In the prospective study, cohorts were assigned on the basis of participant-reported clinical history obtained from a screening survey and a study questionnaire. In the prospective study, whole blood, serum and a nasopharyngeal or oropharyngeal swab were collected from each participant by mobile phlebotomists. Over a roughly 2-month period, participants in the prospective study had the option of providing additional blood draws and questionnaires. Before DNA extraction, blood samples from the prospective study were shipped at room temperature or frozen.

TCRbeta CDR3 regions were amplified from genomic DNA by means of the immunoSEQ Assay, a bias-controlled multiplex PCR. The original pipeline was this. Nucleated cell counts per sample were estimated from amplification of reference gene primers within the assay. Sequence reads were collapsed and filtered to measure the absolute abundance of every unique TCRbeta CDR3 rearrangement. For each sample, productive Simpson clonality was calculated by taking the square root of Simpson's diversity index across productive rearrangements. TCRdb mirrors the immuneACCESS table, restricted to in-frame sequences. Some clones are absent from its copies; in checked studies, under half trace to an unresolved V gene, and the reason for the others is unknown. The V and J calls and clone size were taken over from that table, and D and trimming were inferred from the DNA. The sample table shows under 300,000 clones, and 70% to 90% are seen once. The top ten clonotypes cover approximately 2% of the sample.

The sequence came from a woman aged 60 to 75 in a cohort exposed to, infected with or recovered from COVID-19 (not recorded which). Source material: PBMCs or T cells enriched from blood (not recorded which). The V and J segments used are TRBV10-3 and TRBJ2-4; 7 bases in the junction line up with TRBD1. In nucleotides, the sequence is TGTGCCATCAGTGAGTCCAGGGGGAAAACCAAAAACATTCAGTACTTC. It codes for CAISESRGKTKNIQYF.